A few counts support the clone carrying this TCR beta chain. Its target is not known. Treatment noted: roughly ten-day PBMC culture with coronavirus spike peptide pools or control peptides (ViraFEST assay). It was before the COVID-19 pandemic (2011-2018) that the unexposed donor's CD4+ T cells were collected. For ViraFEST, peptide pools expanded antigen-specific T cells, after which the TCRs were sequenced. Negative selection was the method that isolated CD4+ T cells after less than eleven days of culture. The source of the sample is a study of vaccination and CD4 T cells after COVID-19. Cultured CD4+ T-cell DNA underwent Oncomine TCR Beta short-read sequencing. Genomic DNA from cultured CD4+ T cells was extracted. TCRdb recomputed calls from the PCR reads with MiXCR, one row per CDR3 protein. The sample has some 10,000 distinct CDR3 sequences, around 29% seen once; the top ten hold about an eighth.

Trimming took 6 bases from V and 6 from J; bases not matched to a gene: 10. The CDR3 runs 14 residues. Per the germline V gene, CDR1 is MDHEN and CDR2 is SYDVKM. This rearrangement joins TRBV28 to TRBJ2-7; 8 nucleotides align to TRBD2. Sequencing was done on a sample of CD4+ T cells from blood, cultured in vitro. The source is a human donor in good health. In DNA form, the CDR3 reads TGTGCCAGCAGCCTACGAGCGGGAGTAGGCGAGCAGTACTTC. This sequence encodes CASSLRAGVGEQYF.